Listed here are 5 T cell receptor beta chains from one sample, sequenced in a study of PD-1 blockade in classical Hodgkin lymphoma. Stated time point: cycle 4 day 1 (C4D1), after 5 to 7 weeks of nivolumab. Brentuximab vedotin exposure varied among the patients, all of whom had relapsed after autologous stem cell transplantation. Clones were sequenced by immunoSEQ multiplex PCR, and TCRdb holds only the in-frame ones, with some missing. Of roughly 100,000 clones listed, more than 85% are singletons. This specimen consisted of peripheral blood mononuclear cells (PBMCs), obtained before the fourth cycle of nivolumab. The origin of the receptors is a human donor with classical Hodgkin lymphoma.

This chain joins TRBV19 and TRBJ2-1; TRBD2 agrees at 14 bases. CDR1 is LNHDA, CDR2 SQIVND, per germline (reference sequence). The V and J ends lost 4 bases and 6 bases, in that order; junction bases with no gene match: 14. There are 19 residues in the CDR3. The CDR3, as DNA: TGTGCCAGTAGTACGACGCTCCCGGGACTAGCGGGAGTAGTCAATGAGCAGTTCTTC. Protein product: CASSTTLPGLAGVVNEQFF.

The DNA of the CDR3 is TGTGCCAGCAGCTTGAGAGGACTAGCGGGAGGGGGCTTCCAAGAGACCCAGTACTTC. Encoded protein: CASSLRGLAGGGFQETQYF. The rearrangement joins TRBV11-2 to TRBJ2-5; the match to TRBD2 covers 15 bases. Looked up from germline, CDR1 is SGHAT and CDR2 is FQNNGV. Losses at the gene ends were 3 bases for V and 1 base for J; bases not matched to a gene: 9. The CDR3 totals 19 residues.

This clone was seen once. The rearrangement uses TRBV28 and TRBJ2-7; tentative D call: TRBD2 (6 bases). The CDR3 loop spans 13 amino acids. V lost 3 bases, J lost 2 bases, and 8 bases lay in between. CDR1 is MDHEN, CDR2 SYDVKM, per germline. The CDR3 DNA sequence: TGTGCCAGCAGTTTCGGGAGACCCTACGAGCAGTACTTC. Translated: CASSFGRPYEQYF.

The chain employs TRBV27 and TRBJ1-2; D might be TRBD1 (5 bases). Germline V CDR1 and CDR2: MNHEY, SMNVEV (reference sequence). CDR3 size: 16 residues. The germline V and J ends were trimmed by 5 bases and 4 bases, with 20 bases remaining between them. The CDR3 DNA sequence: TGTGCCAGCAGTCCACGTCCCGGGACGGGAGCCTATGGCTACACCTTC. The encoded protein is CASSPRPGTGAYGYTF.

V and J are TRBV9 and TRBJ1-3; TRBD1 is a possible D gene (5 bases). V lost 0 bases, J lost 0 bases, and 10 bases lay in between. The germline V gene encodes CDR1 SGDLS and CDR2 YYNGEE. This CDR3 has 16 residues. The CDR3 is CASSVAGKNSGNTIYF. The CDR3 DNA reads TGTGCCAGCAGCGTAGCAGGGAAGAACTCTGGAAACACCATATATTTT. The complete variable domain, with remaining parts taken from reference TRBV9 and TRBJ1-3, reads DSGVTQTPKHLITATGQRVTLRCSPRSGDLSVYWYQQSLDQGLQFLIQYYNGEERAKGNILERFSAQQFPDLHSELNLSSLELGDSALYFCASSVAGKNSGNTIYFGEGSWLTVV.